These T cell receptor beta chains were read from a single sample in a study of blood T cell repertoires in COVID-19. The protocol was immunoSEQ multiplex PCR, while the TCRdb copy is restricted to in-frame clones and leaves out a portion. Among roughly 46,000 clones, 85% to 90% were seen once, and the ten largest hold over 7.5%. The sample was peripheral blood. The receptors derive from a man in his fifties or sixties with active COVID-19. The CDR3 runs from the conserved cysteine through the conserved F or W. A D gene is named only where the DNA matches it firmly. Clone size is stated in some rows and not others, as once, few, many or a class when expanded.

d_call clone_size cdr3_length j_call v_call cdr3_aa cdr3_nt
- - 13 TRBJ2-7 TRBV24-1 CATSDPTAEEQYF TGTGCCACCAGTGATCCGACCGCGGAGGAGCAGTACTTC
- - 15 TRBJ2-6 TRBV6-5 CASSYAVTGANVLTF TGTGCCAGCAGTTACGCAGTTACAGGGGCCAACGTCCTGACTTTC
TRBD2 - 18 TRBJ2-2 TRBV5-4 CASSSGLAGIEDTGELFF TGTGCCAGCAGCTCTGGACTAGCGGGAATAGAAGACACCGGGGAGCTGTTTTTT
- - 14 TRBJ2-7 TRBV18 CASSPVADSYEQYF TGTGCCAGCTCACCAGTGGCGGACTCCTACGAGCAGTACTTC
TRBD1 - 15 TRBJ2-7 TRBV11-2 CASSFPGQGAREQYF TGTGCCAGCAGCTTCCCGGGACAGGGGGCAAGGGAGCAGTACTTC
TRBD1 - 14 TRBJ2-3 TRBV6-6 CASNKQGARDTQYF TGTGCCAGCAATAAACAGGGGGCAAGGGATACGCAGTATTTT
- - 13 TRBJ1-1 TRBV7-3 CASGTGVNTEAFF TGTGCCAGCGGTACAGGTGTGAACACTGAAGCTTTCTTT
- - 16 TRBJ2-7 TRBV3-1/TRBV3-2 CASSQLLGRVIYEQYF TGTGCCAGCAGCCAATTGCTTGGCAGGGTGATCTACGAGCAGTACTTC
TRBD2 - 15 TRBJ2-2 TRBV11-3 CASSPSGRSSGELFF TGTGCCAGCAGCCCGAGCGGGAGATCGTCCGGGGAGCTGTTTTTT
- - 13 TRBJ1-2 TRBV28 CASSLGGGYGYTF TGTGCCAGCAGTTTAGGGGGGGGCTATGGCTACACCTTC
TRBD2 - 16 TRBJ2-7 TRBV27 CASSPDGRGGSYEQYF TGTGCCAGCAGCCCAGATGGGCGGGGGGGGAGCTACGAGCAGTACTTC
- - 13 TRBJ1-5 TRBV7-8 CASSSTDGQPQHF TGTGCCAGCAGCTCCACTGACGGGCAGCCCCAGCATTTT
- - 15 TRBJ1-5 TRBV6-5 CASSYSGLSNQPQHF TGTGCCAGCAGTTACTCGGGACTTAGCAATCAGCCCCAGCATTTT
- - 13 TRBJ1-1 TRBV5-4 CASSLGLYTEAFF TGTGCCAGCAGCTTGGGTCTGTACACTGAAGCTTTCTTT
- - 13 TRBJ1-5 TRBV6-6 CASSPTGNQPQHF TGTGCCAGCAGCCCGACTGGTAATCAGCCCCAGCATTTT
- - 16 TRBJ2-3 TRBV4-1 CASSQIVRGARDTQYF TGCGCCAGCAGCCAAATTGTCCGGGGGGCTCGGGATACGCAGTATTTT
TRBD2 - 14 TRBJ2-1 TRBV5-1 CASSYGRTYNEQFF TGCGCCAGCAGCTACGGGAGGACCTACAATGAGCAGTTCTTC
- - 14 TRBJ2-5 TRBV7-9 CASRSRGRQETQYF TGTGCCAGCAGGTCCAGGGGCCGCCAAGAGACCCAGTACTTC
- - 19 TRBJ2-5 TRBV21-1 CASSAPPTGVCGKQETQYF TGTGCCAGCAGCGCACCCCCGACAGGGGTCTGCGGGAAACAAGAGACCCAGTACTTC
TRBD1 once 17 TRBJ1-1 TRBV4-1 CASSHETGPRMNTEAFF TGCGCCAGCAGCCACGAGACAGGGCCCCGAATGAACACTGAAGCTTTCTTT
TRBD2 - 15 TRBJ2-2 TRBV5-1 CASSLSGIVSGELFF TGCGCCAGCAGCCTCAGCGGGATAGTCTCCGGGGAGCTGTTTTTT
- - 13 TRBJ2-4 TRBV7-2 CASSLVSKNIQYF TGTGCCAGCAGCTTAGTGTCGAAAAACATTCAGTACTTC
TRBD2 - 13 TRBJ2-7 TRBV6-5 CASTLAGDYEQYF TGTGCCAGCACCCTAGCGGGGGACTACGAGCAGTACTTC
- - 15 TRBJ1-2 TRBV10-3 CAISVGTRGNYGYTF TGTGCCATCAGTGTAGGAACGCGGGGCAACTATGGCTACACCTTC
TRBD1 - 16 TRBJ1-6 TRBV10-3 CAISESKGAGGSPLHF TGTGCCATCAGTGAGTCGAAGGGGGCCGGGGGATCACCCCTCCACTTT
- - 13 TRBJ2-7 TRBV7-2 CASSLLPPDEQYF TGTGCCAGCAGCTTACTCCCCCCAGACGAGCAGTACTTC
- - 13 TRBJ1-2 TRBV9 CASSAHQGYGYTF TGTGCCAGCAGCGCCCACCAGGGGTATGGCTACACCTTC
TRBD2 - 16 TRBJ2-5 TRBV6-6 CASRATRTSGQETQYF TGTGCCAGCAGGGCGACCCGAACTAGCGGGCAAGAGACCCAGTACTTC
- - 14 TRBJ2-5 TRBV5-1 CASSPLRGTETQYF TGCGCCAGCAGCCCCCTTAGGGGGACAGAGACCCAGTACTTC
TRBD1 - 15 TRBJ1-4 TRBV5-1 CASSPMTGGDEKLFF TGCGCCAGCAGCCCGATGACAGGGGGCGATGAAAAACTGTTTTTT
- - 15 TRBJ2-3 TRBV9 CASSAGTPPWDTQYF TGTGCCAGCAGCGCCGGGACTCCTCCTTGGGATACGCAGTATTTT
- medium-sized 14 TRBJ1-2 TRBV2 CASSGVGQYYGYTF TGTGCCAGCAGTGGTGTCGGACAGTACTATGGCTACACCTTC
TRBD2 - 17 TRBJ2-3 TRBV14 CASSQEEGLAGKDTQYF TGTGCCAGCAGCCAAGAAGAGGGACTAGCGGGGAAAGATACGCAGTATTTT
TRBD2 - 16 TRBJ2-1 TRBV6-2/TRBV6-3 CASSYVPAGGYNEQFF TGTGCCAGCAGTTACGTGCCAGCGGGAGGTTACAATGAGCAGTTCTTC
- - 15 TRBJ2-3 TRBV4-3 CASSPGHLFTDTQYF TGCGCCAGCAGCCCTGGACATCTTTTCACAGATACGCAGTATTTT
TRBD2 once 17 TRBJ2-1 TRBV19 CASSRVVAGGPYSEQFF TGTGCCAGTAGTCGGGTCGTAGCGGGAGGGCCCTATAGTGAGCAGTTCTTC
- - 12 TRBJ2-5 TRBV18 CASSPVGGTQYF TGTGCCAGCTCACCAGTCGGGGGGACCCAGTACTTC
- - 15 TRBJ2-7 TRBV3-1/TRBV3-2 CASSPRDSIFYEQYF TGTGCCAGCAGCCCCCGGGACTCAATCTTCTACGAGCAGTACTTC
- - 13 TRBJ2-7 TRBV5-1 CASSGTDSYEQYF TGCGCCAGCAGCGGCACGGACAGCTACGAGCAGTACTTC
TRBD1 once 15 TRBJ1-5 TRBV18 CASSLGQVRNQPQHF TGTGCCAGCTCACTAGGACAGGTCCGCAATCAGCCCCAGCATTTT
TRBD2 - 16 TRBJ2-1 TRBV10-3 CAISPGTSGASDEQFF TGTGCCATCAGTCCAGGGACTAGCGGGGCGTCGGATGAGCAGTTCTTC
TRBD2 - 21 TRBJ2-5 TRBV10-2 CASSEPGEGSPDRQTQETQYF TGCGCCAGCAGTGAGCCTGGGGAGGGGTCCCCCGACCGTCAAACACAAGAGACCCAGTACTTC
- - 14 TRBJ1-1 TRBV18 CASSPQGMNTEAFF TGTGCCAGCTCACCACAGGGGATGAACACTGAAGCTTTCTTT
TRBD1 - 16 TRBJ1-5 TRBV6-6 CASSLRQGRSNQPQHF TGTGCCAGCAGTCTGAGACAGGGCCGTAGCAATCAGCCCCAGCATTTT
- once 17 TRBJ1-3 TRBV7-6 CASSLARSPDSGNTIYF TGTGCCAGCAGCTTAGCGAGGAGTCCCGACTCTGGAAACACCATATATTTT
- once 14 TRBJ2-3 TRBV25-1 CASSEYLREDTQYF TGTGCCAGCAGTGAATATCTCAGGGAAGATACGCAGTATTTT